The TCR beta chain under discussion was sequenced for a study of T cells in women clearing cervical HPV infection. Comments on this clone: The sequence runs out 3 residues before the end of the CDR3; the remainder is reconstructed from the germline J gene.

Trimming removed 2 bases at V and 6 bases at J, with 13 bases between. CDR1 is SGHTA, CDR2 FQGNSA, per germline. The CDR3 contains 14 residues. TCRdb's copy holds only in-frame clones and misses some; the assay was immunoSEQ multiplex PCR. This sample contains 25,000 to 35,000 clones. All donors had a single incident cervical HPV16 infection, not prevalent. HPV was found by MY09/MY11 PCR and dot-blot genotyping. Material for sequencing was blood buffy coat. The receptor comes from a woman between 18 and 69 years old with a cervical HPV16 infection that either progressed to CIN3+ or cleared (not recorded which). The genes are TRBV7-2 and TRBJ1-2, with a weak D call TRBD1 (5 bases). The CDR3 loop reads CASSLSWQGDGYTF. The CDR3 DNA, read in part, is TGTGCCAGCAGCTTATCATGGCAGGGTGATGGC.